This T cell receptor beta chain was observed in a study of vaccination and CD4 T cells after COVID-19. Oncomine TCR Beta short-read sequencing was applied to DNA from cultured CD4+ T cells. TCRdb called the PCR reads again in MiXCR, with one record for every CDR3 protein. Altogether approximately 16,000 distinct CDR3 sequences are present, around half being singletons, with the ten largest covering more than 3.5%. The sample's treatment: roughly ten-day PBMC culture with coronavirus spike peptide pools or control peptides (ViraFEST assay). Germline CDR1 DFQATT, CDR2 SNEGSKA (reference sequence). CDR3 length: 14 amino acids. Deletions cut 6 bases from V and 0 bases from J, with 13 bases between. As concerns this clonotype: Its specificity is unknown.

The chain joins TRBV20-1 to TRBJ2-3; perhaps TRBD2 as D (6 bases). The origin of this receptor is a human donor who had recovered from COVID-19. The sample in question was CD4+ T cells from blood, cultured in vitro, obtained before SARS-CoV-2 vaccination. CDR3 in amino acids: CSAAGTPSTDTQYF. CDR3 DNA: TGCAGTGCGGCGGGGACGCCTAGCACAGATACGCAGTATTTT.